The 5 T cell receptor beta chains below were found in one sample sequenced in a study of vaccination and CD4 T cells after COVID-19. Their antigens are not known. Cultured CD4+ T-cell DNA underwent Oncomine TCR Beta short-read sequencing. TCRdb re-called the PCR reads with MiXCR, one entry per CDR3 protein. The table has around 20,000 distinct CDR3 sequences, around 50% seen once. Documented treatment: approximately nine-day PBMC culture with coronavirus spike peptide pools or control peptides (ViraFEST assay). Sequencing used CD4+ T cells from blood, cultured in vitro, obtained before SARS-CoV-2 vaccination. These receptors all stem from a human donor who had recovered from COVID-19.

V usage is TRBV20-1 and J usage is TRBJ2-7; D gene uncertain. CDR1 DFQATT and CDR2 SNEGSKA come from the germline V gene (reference sequence). This CDR3 comprises 11 residues. Trimming stripped 4 bases from V and 6 bases from J, with 10 bases between. CDR3 residues: CSAMTSGEQYF. CDR3 nucleotide sequence: TGCAGTGCTATGACCTCGGGCGAGCAGTACTTC.

In its sample, this clonotype ranks as medium-sized (0.01 to 0.1%). The chain has TRBV7-2 and TRBJ1-3, with TRBD1 matching 7 bases. The ends lost 5 bases at V and 0 bases at J; junction bases unmatched: 7. Germline V CDR1 and CDR2: SGHTA, FQGNSA. This CDR3 contains 16 residues. The CDR3 DNA reads TGTGCCAGCAGCCGGGGACAGCCGAGCTCTGGAAACACCATATATTTT. Its translation is CASSRGQPSSGNTIYF. The complete variable domain, with remaining parts taken from reference TRBV7-2 and TRBJ1-3, reads GAGVSQSPSNKVTEKGKDVELRCDPISGHTALYWYRQSLGQGLEFLIYFQGNSAPDKSGLPSDRFSAERTGGSVSTLTIQRTQQEDSAVYLCASSRGQPSSGNTIYFGEGSWLTVV.

This clonotype has only a few counts. This rearrangement joins TRBV28 to TRBJ1-6, with 9 bases fitting TRBD1. CDR1 and CDR2 from the germline V gene are MDHEN and SYDVKM. The CDR3 consists of 13 residues. V shed 8 bases and J 5 bases; nucleotides not matched to a gene: 1. The CDR3 nucleotides are TGTGCCAGCGGACAGGGGAATAATTCACCCCTCCACTTT. Translating gives CASGQGNNSPLHF.

The V and J genes are TRBV4-2 and TRBJ2-2; 9 positions agree with TRBD2. CDR1 is LGHNA, CDR2 YNFKEQ, per germline. This CDR3 contains 17 residues. V lost 3 bases and J lost 7; bases outside the gene matches: 12. The CDR3 sequence: CASSHRAGGALGGELFF. As DNA, the CDR3 is TGTGCCAGCAGCCATCGAGCGGGAGGCGCCCTCGGCGGGGAGCTGTTTTTT.

The CDR3 loop reads CASTTGGAETFYGYTF. In DNA form, the CDR3 reads TGTGCCAGCACCACCGGTGGGGCCGAGACCTTCTATGGCTACACCTTC. This rearrangement joins TRBV28 to TRBJ1-2; D perhaps matches TRBD1 (5 bases). Per germline, CDR1 MDHEN and CDR2 SYDVKM. Trimming pared 7 bases from V and 4 bases from J, leaving 22 bases between. CDR3 size: 16 residues.